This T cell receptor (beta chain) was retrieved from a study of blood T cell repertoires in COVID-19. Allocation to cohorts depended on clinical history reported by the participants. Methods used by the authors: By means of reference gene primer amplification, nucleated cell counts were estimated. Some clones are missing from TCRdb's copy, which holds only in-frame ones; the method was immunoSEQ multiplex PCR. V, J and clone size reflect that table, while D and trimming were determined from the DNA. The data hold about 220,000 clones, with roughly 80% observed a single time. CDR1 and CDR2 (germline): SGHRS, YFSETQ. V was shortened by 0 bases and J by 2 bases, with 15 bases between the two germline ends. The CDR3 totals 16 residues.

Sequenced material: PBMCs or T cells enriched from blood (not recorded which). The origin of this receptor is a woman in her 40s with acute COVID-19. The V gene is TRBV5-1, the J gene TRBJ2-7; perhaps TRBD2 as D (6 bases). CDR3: CASSLVMGLQTYEQYF. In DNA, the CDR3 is TGCGCCAGCAGCTTGGTTATGGGACTTCAAACCTACGAGCAGTACTTC.